Listed below are T cell receptor beta chains from one sample, sequenced in a study of blood T cell repertoires in COVID-19. Measured with immunoSEQ multiplex PCR; TCRdb has only the in-frame clones, and not every one. The sample contains 150,000 or so clones, about 85% of which appear only once. Specimen: peripheral blood. These receptors were collected from a man in his 60s with COVID-19, enrolled during active disease. CDR3s include the opening cysteine and the closing phenylalanine or tryptophan. Fields, in order: CDR3 length, clone size, V gene, D gene, J gene, CDR3 DNA, CDR3 protein. A D gene is named only where the DNA matches it firmly. Size is omitted from some rows. Given values are once, few, many or a class for expanded clones.

15,NA,TRBV6-5,TRBD1,TRBJ1-2,TGTGCCAGCAGTTACCCGACAGGGAGTATCTATGGCTACACCTTC,CASSYPTGSIYGYTF
15,once,TRBV7-2,TRBD1,TRBJ2-6,TGTGCCAGCAGCTTACAGGGGGCTGGGGCCAACGTCCTGACTTTC,CASSLQGAGANVLTF
14,NA,TRBV6-5,NA,TRBJ2-7,TGTGCCAGCAGTTACGACCGGGGATCCTACGAGCAGTACTTC,CASSYDRGSYEQYF
13,NA,TRBV30,NA,TRBJ2-1,TGTGCCTGGGGGGGGCGGCCCTACAATGAGCAGTTCTTC,CAWGGRPYNEQFF
19,NA,TRBV21-1,NA,TRBJ2-2,TGTGCCAGCAGCAAAGCTCTTAAAGCGGGAGGGGTAGCCACCGGGGAGCTGTTTTTT,CASSKALKAGGVATGELFF
14,few,TRBV5-6,NA,TRBJ1-1,TGTGCCAGCAGCTTGGCAGGGATGAACACTGAAGCTTTCTTT,CASSLAGMNTEAFF
17,once,TRBV24-1,NA,TRBJ2-1,TGTGCCACCAGTGACGTAGAAGACTGGAGCTCCTACAATGAGCAGTTCTTC,CATSDVEDWSSYNEQFF
17,once,TRBV5-1,TRBD1,TRBJ1-3,TGCGCCAGCAGCTTGGCAGGGGGACAGTCATCTGGAAACACCATATATTTT,CASSLAGGQSSGNTIYF
17,few,TRBV28,TRBD1,TRBJ1-6,TGTGCCAGCAGTGTCCTACAGGGGAACTCCTATAATTCACCCCTCCACTTT,CASSVLQGNSYNSPLHF
15,NA,TRBV2,TRBD1,TRBJ1-1,TGTGCCAGCAGTACAAGACAGGGAGGAGGGACTGAAGCTTTCTTT,CASSTRQGGGTEAFF
18,NA,TRBV7-3,TRBD2,TRBJ2-2,TGTGCCAGCAGCTTACCCGGACTAGCGGGGGTTAAAACCGGGGAGCTGTTTTTT,CASSLPGLAGVKTGELFF